What follows is one T cell receptor beta chain and its context. Its cognate antigen is unknown. Selection for sequencing was limited to patients who had shown CD8+CD57+ cell expansion by flow cytometry. Profiles of TCR beta VDJ and CDR3 were generated from a genomic DNA template. One entry per CDR3 protein, called by TCRdb with MiXCR from the reads. Of a few hundred thousand distinct CDR3 sequences in the sample, about half were seen once. The data originate from a study of CD8+CD57+ T cells in acquired aplastic anemia. Overall study: DNA per sorted CD4+ or CD8+ sample ranged roughly 0.19 to 27.4 ug, averaging approximately 3.1 ug.

V was shortened by 2 bases and J by 7 bases, with 18 bases between the two germline ends. Germline V CDR1 and CDR2: SGHVS, FNYEAQ. This CDR3 contains 15 residues. Study outcomes and limitations: Any difference that existed in CD8+ Simpson's diversity between patients and controls was not significant. Almost 30 shared CD8+ CDR3s appeared highly expressed within patients' immunodominant clones.

The chain joins TRBV7-6 to TRBJ2-7; D may be TRBD1 or TRBD2 (5 bases each). Sequenced material: sorted CD4+, CD8+, or CD8+CD57+ T cells (not recorded which) from PBMCs. This TCR derives from a human donor with aplastic anemia. As DNA, the CDR3 is TGTGCCAGCAGCTTATCCGGGACCGGGCCGCAGGAGCAGTACTTC. Protein product: CASSLSGTGPQEQYF.